This TCR beta chain came from a study of T cells after yellow fever vaccination. Study as a whole: SMART-Seq v4 Ultra Low Input handled preparation of low-cell-number fractions. Study outcomes and limitations: It was a weaker secondary response, yet one that peaked faster, at day 5 versus 15.

Trimming removed 6 bases at V and 0 bases at J, with 6 bases between. The CDR3 runs to 12 residues. Germline V gene data show CDR1 as MNHEY and CDR2 as SMNVEV (reference sequence). This clonotype came up a few times. The target antigen is unknown. They built TCR cDNA with 5'RACE template switching, a step that put in a universal primer site and UMIs. MiXCR, applied by TCRdb to the 5' RACE reads, yields one record per CDR3 protein. Of 280,000 or so distinct CDR3 sequences in the sample, roughly 8.7% were seen once. The chain employs TRBV27 and TRBJ2-7; the D gene is possibly TRBD1 (6 bases). This TCR came from a man younger than 35 who received the YFV17D yellow fever vaccine. The specimen comprised CD4+ T cells sorted from PBMCs, sampled 5 days after the yellow fever booster vaccination. The CDR3 DNA reads as TGTGCCAGCAGGACAGGCTCCTACGAGCAGTACTTC. Translation: CASRTGSYEQYF.